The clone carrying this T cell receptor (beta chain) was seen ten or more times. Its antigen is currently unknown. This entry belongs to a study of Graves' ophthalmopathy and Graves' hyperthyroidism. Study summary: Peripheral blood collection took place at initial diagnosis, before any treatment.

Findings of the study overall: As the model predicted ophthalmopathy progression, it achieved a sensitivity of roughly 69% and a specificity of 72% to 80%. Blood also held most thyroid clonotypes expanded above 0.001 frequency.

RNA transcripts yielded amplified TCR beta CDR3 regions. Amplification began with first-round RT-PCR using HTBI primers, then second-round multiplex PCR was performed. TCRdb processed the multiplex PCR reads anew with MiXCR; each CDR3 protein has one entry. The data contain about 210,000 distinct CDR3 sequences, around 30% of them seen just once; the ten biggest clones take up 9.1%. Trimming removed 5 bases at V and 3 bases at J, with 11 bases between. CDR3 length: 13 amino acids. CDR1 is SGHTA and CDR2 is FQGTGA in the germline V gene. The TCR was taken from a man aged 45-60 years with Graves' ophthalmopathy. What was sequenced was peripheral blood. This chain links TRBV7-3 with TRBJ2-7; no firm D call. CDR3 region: CASSPAGGYEQYF. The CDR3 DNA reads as TGTGCCAGCAGCCCCGCCGGCGGCTACGAGCAGTACTTC.